This entry lists 15 T cell receptor beta chains sequenced from one sample in a study of beta chain features in type 1 diabetes. Every bit of the isolated RNA underwent reverse transcription, so sequencing read expressed TCRB transcripts. Using immunoSEQ multiplex PCR, the repertoire was profiled, and TCRdb retains in-frame clones only, with some absent. Among approximately 37,000 clones, 49% were seen once, and the ten largest hold 0.6% to 0.9%. The source material was central memory CD4+ T cells from blood. All receptors come from a woman younger than 30 in good health.

The rearrangement uses TRBV14 and TRBJ1-1; no definite D call. V shed 3 bases and J shed 3 bases, with 8 bases lying between them. The CDR3 contains 13 residues. Per germline, CDR1 SGHDN and CDR2 FVKESK. The CDR3 reads CASSQRAYTEAFF. The CDR3 DNA follows: TGTGCCAGCAGCCAGAGGGCCTACACTGAAGCTTTCTTT. Combining the CDR3 with reference TRBV14 and TRBJ1-1 gives the whole variable domain EAGVTQFPSHSVIEKGQTVTLRCDPISGHDNLYWYRRVMGKEIKFLLHFVKESKQDESGMPNNRFLAERTGGTYSTLKVQPAELEDSGVYFCASSQRAYTEAFFGQGTRLTVV.

This clone came up a few times. The CDR3 DNA is TGTGCCAGCAGCGGGACAGACACAACTAATGAAAAACTGTTTTTT. It is translated as CASSGTDTTNEKLFF. The chain combines TRBV28 with TRBJ1-4; 7 bases agree with TRBD1. From germline, CDR1 is MDHEN and CDR2 SYDVKM. V shed 6 bases and J 0 bases; nucleotides not matched to a gene: 4. The CDR3 has 15 amino acids.

V is TRBV4-2 and J is TRBJ2-3, with 9 bases fitting TRBD2. The CDR3 extends over 17 amino acids. Germline V gene data show CDR1 as LGHNA and CDR2 as YNFKEQ. Trimming took 0 bases from V and 1 from J; bases not matched to a gene: 5. The CDR3 protein is CASSQDLASGGTDTQYF. CDR3 bases: TGTGCCAGCAGCCAAGATCTGGCTAGCGGGGGCACAGATACGCAGTATTTT.

This clone was found a few times. The chain has TRBV2 and TRBJ2-7, with 7 bases aligning to TRBD1. Germline V gene sequence: CDR1 SNHLY, CDR2 FYNNEI. CDR3 size: 14 residues. V trimming: 6 bases; J trimming: 2 bases; junction bases outside the gene matches: 7. The CDR3 protein is CASSLTGDAYEQYF. DNA for the CDR3: TGTGCCAGCAGCCTCACAGGGGACGCCTACGAGCAGTACTTC.

This rearrangement joins TRBV5-4 to TRBJ2-1; 7 bases align to TRBD2. The CDR3 runs to 15 residues. V lost 0 bases to trimming and J lost 7 bases; unmatched junction nucleotides: 7. Per germline, CDR1 SGHNT and CDR2 YYREEE (reference sequence). CDR3 protein: CASSLGGGSNNEQFF. CDR3 nucleotides: TGTGCCAGCAGCTTGGGGGGCGGGAGTAATAATGAGCAGTTCTTC.

This clone was observed a handful of times. The chain joins TRBV2 to TRBJ2-5; D not resolved. The germline V gene has CDR1 SNHLY and CDR2 FYNNEI. The germline V and J ends were trimmed by 6 bases and 4 bases, with 12 bases remaining between them. CDR3 size: 13 residues. CDR3 sequence (DNA): TGTGCCAGCAGCCTTGAGGTTGGAGAGACCCAGTACTTC. This sequence encodes CASSLEVGETQYF.

The V gene is TRBV6-6, the J gene TRBJ2-3; TRBD2 aligns across 7 bases. The CDR3 extends over 13 amino acids. The ends lost 5 bases at V and 3 bases at J; junction bases unmatched: 2. CDR1 and CDR2 from the germline V gene are MNHNY and SVGAGI (reference sequence). The CDR3 DNA sequence: TGTGCCAGCAGTCTAGCGGCGACAGATACGCAGTATTTT. This gives the protein CASSLAATDTQYF.

The rearrangement uses TRBV5-1 and TRBJ2-5; a possible D gene is TRBD2 (6 bases). The DNA end is more similar to TRBJ2-7, so the J call may be wrong. The CDR3 loop spans 15 amino acids. Per germline, CDR1 SGHRS and CDR2 YFSETQ. The CDR3 nucleotides are TGCGCCAGCAGCTTGGACCTAGCGAGACCCTACGAGCAGTACTTC. Its translation: CASSLDLARPYEQYF.

The J gene is TRBJ2-7, the V gene TRBV2; D is undetermined. The CDR3 is made up of 11 amino acids. Per the germline V gene, CDR1 is SNHLY and CDR2 is FYNNEI. Trimming took off 5 bases at V and 6 bases at J, with 8 bases between the two ends. As DNA, the CDR3 is TGTGCCAGCAGTTTAAATCTCGAGCAGTACTTC. Protein product: CASSLNLEQYF.

The chain uses TRBV30 and TRBJ1-2, with a weak D call TRBD1 (5 bases). V was pared by 1 base and J by 5 bases, with 11 bases between. Germline loops: CDR1 GTSNPN, CDR2 SVGIG (reference sequence). The CDR3 loop spans 13 amino acids. The CDR3 is CAWSGGTDYGYTF. CDR3 nucleotide sequence: TGTGCCTGGAGTGGCGGGACCGATTATGGCTACACCTTC.

V and J are TRBV6-1 and TRBJ2-7; D is perhaps TRBD1 (6 bases). V was pared by 2 bases and J by 0 bases, with 11 bases between. CDR1 MNHNS and CDR2 SASEGT come from the germline V gene. The CDR3 spans 15 residues. CDR3 nucleotides: TGTGCCAGCAGTGAATCTGGGGGCAGCTCCTACGAGCAGTACTTC. As protein: CASSESGGSSYEQYF.

V usage is TRBV29-1 and J usage is TRBJ2-2; weak D call: TRBD1 (5 bases). The CDR3 spans 14 residues. Between the trimmed V and J ends, which lost 7 bases and 0 bases, there was a span of 12 bases. Germline assignment: CDR1 SQVTM and CDR2 ANQGSEA. DNA for the CDR3: TGCAGCGCCGCAGGGTCCGCGAACACCGGGGAGCTGTTTTTT. This encodes CSAAGSANTGELFF.

In the case of this clone: Other DNA sequences of this sample code for an identical CDR3. The rearrangement joins TRBV18 to TRBJ1-1; 7 nucleotides line up with TRBD1. The junction had 5 bases not matched to a gene; V was cut back by 6 bases and J by 4 bases. The CDR3 has 13 amino acids. Germline CDR1 reads KGHSH; CDR2 reads LQKENI. The CDR3 DNA is TGTGCCAGCTCCCCAGCAGGGGGCACTGAAGCTTTCTTT. It translates to CASSPAGGTEAFF.

This clone was recorded many times. The V gene is TRBV10-3, the J gene TRBJ1-1, with 9 bases aligning to TRBD1. The germline V gene encodes CDR1 ENHRY and CDR2 SYGVKD. The V segment lost 5 bases and the J segment 5 bases; nucleotides outside the gene matches: 6. This CDR3 comprises 14 residues. CDR3 amino acids: CAISKQGADTEAFF. CDR3 bases: TGTGCCATCAGTAAACAGGGGGCTGATACTGAAGCTTTCTTT.

The chain couples TRBV7-9 to TRBJ1-1; a weak D match, TRBD1 (6 bases). CDR1 and CDR2 from the germline V gene are SEHNR and FQNEAQ (reference sequence). V shed 5 bases and J shed 1 base, with 14 bases lying between them. This CDR3 region has 15 residues. The CDR3 loop is CASSPRAGENTEAFF. Here the CDR3 DNA reads TGTGCCAGCAGCCCTCGGGCAGGGGAGAACACTGAAGCTTTCTTT. Drawing the rest from reference TRBV7-9 and TRBJ1-1, the complete variable domain is DTGVSQNPRHKITKRGQNVTFRCDPISEHNRLYWYRQTLGQGPEFLTYFQNEAQLEKSRLLSDRFSAERPKGSFSTLEIQRTEQGDSAMYLCASSPRAGENTEAFFGQGTRLTVV.